This paragraph covers one TCR beta chain sequence. The data were taken from a study of blood T cell repertoires in COVID-19. Study-wide background: The origin of the acute and convalescent COVID-19 samples was the United States, Italy and Spain.

Using immunoSEQ multiplex PCR, the repertoire was profiled, and TCRdb retains in-frame clones only, with some absent. Among roughly 190,000 clones listed, roughly 81% were seen once. CDR3 length equals 15 residues. CDR1 SNHLY and CDR2 FYNNEI come from the germline V gene. Trimming removed 5 bases at V and 6 bases at J, with 18 bases between. The TCR sequence derives from a woman between 40 and 55 years old with COVID-19, enrolled during active disease. The sample taken for sequencing was peripheral blood. J is TRBJ2-3 and V is TRBV2, with D maybe TRBD2 (6 bases). The CDR3 DNA follows: TGTGCCAGCAGTCAACGGACTACCCTCGGGGATACGCAGTATTTT. This codes for CASSQRTTLGDTQYF.